This T cell receptor (beta chain) was sequenced for a study of beta chain features in type 1 diabetes. As for the study in general: Across all samples, some 110 million sorted cells were examined.

The length of the CDR3 is 12 residues. Germline CDR1 is MNHEY and CDR2 is SVGAGI. V shed 5 bases and J shed 6 bases, with 11 bases lying between them. This clone showed up just a few times. The antigen remains undetermined. Sorted CD4+ subsets: naive, central memory, regulatory, stem cell-like memory (CD45RO/CCR7/CD25/CD127/CD95/CD27 panel). The entirety of the isolated RNA underwent reverse transcription, so expressed TCRB transcripts were sequenced. The data were produced by immunoSEQ multiplex PCR, yet TCRdb's version contains in-frame clones alone and is incomplete. The table has about 240,000 clones, 27% seen once. Study outcomes and limitations: Moderate but significant shortening of TCRB CDR3s was recorded in all four CD4+ subsets from Type 1 diabetes patients.

The chain links TRBV6-5 to TRBJ2-7; tentatively, D is TRBD1 (6 bases). The TCR comes from a man aged 25 to 40 in good health. Specimen: central memory CD4+ T cells from blood. The CDR3 spells CASSEQGIEQYF. CDR3 DNA sequence: TGTGCCAGCAGTGAGCAGGGGATCGAGCAGTACTTC.